Following are 32 T cell receptor beta chains from one sample sequenced in a study of metastatic and nonmetastatic thyroid tumors. All patients were untreated before thyroid surgery. TCRdb reprocessed the PCR reads using MiXCR. Of around 20,000 clones listed, roughly 14% are singletons. Sequencing was carried out using tumor tissue. Receptor source: a female donor with papillary thyroid cancer or a benign thyroid nodule (not recorded which). Some clones in this sample may be carry-over from other donors' samples.

A single count supports this clone. A much larger clone differs from this one at a single base, so this may be a read error. The same CDR3 arises from other DNA sequences in this sample as well. The chain recombines TRBV3-1 with TRBJ1-1; tentatively, D is TRBD1 (5 bases). Germline V gives CDR1 LGHDT, CDR2 YNNKEL (reference sequence). This CDR3 comprises 14 residues. Trimming took 6 bases from V and 14 from J, leaving 25 bases between them. The CDR3 protein is CASSLRLDRLKVFF. In DNA form, the CDR3 reads TGTGCCAGCAGTCTTCGCCTAGACAGACTGAAGGTCTTCTTT.

Ten or more counts support this clone. V usage is TRBV11-2 and J usage is TRBJ1-5, with a weak D call TRBD1 (5 bases). CDR3 length: 16 residues. Germline V CDR1 and CDR2: SGHAT, FQNNGV. The V gene lost 1 base and the J gene lost 0 bases, with 10 bases spanning the gap. The CDR3 is CASSLVGGDSNQPQHF. The DNA for the CDR3 is TGTGCCAGCAGCTTAGTTGGAGGGGATAGCAATCAGCCCCAGCATTTT.

This clone was detected ten times or more. The CDR3 is CASSPTRAQPQHF. CDR3 DNA: TGTGCCAGCAGTCCAACTAGGGCTCAGCCCCAGCATTTT. This rearrangement joins TRBV27 to TRBJ1-5; D unclear. CDR1 MNHEY and CDR2 SMNVEV come from the germline V gene (reference sequence). The CDR3 is made up of 13 amino acids. V lost 5 bases and J lost 6, with 11 bases in between.

This clone was counted a few times. This chain uses TRBV6-1 with TRBJ2-2, with D perhaps TRBD1 or TRBD2 (5 bases each). Trimming removed 8 bases from V and 9 bases from J, with 25 bases in between. Germline loops: CDR1 MNHNS, CDR2 SASEGT. This CDR3 contains 16 residues. The CDR3 sequence is CASEIGVHPGTRELFF. Written as DNA, the CDR3 is TGTGCCAGCGAGATCGGGGTCCACCCTGGGACCAGGGAGCTGTTTTTT.

This clone was seen repeatedly, ten times or more. The CDR3 loop is CAWSEGRPYSPLHF. CDR3 nucleotide sequence: TGTGCCTGGAGTGAAGGCAGGCCATATTCACCCCTCCACTTT. The chain recombines TRBV30 with TRBJ1-6; D gene unclear. V lost 1 base and J lost 8, with 12 bases in between. The germline gives CDR1 GTSNPN, CDR2 SVGIG (reference sequence). The CDR3 spans 14 residues.

This clone was seen many times. This rearrangement joins TRBV7-3 to TRBJ2-1; TRBD2 matches 12 bases. CDR3 length equals 15 residues. Germline CDR1 and CDR2: SGHTA and FQGTGA. V lost 4 bases and J lost 4; bases outside the gene matches: 2. CDR3 coding DNA: TGTGCCAGCAGCTCACTAGCGGGAGGTTACAATGAGCAGTTCTTC. It is translated as CASSSLAGGYNEQFF.

The count of this clone is one. The V and J genes are TRBV30 and TRBJ2-1, with TRBD2 matching over 7 bases. Germline V CDR1 and CDR2: GTSNPN, SVGIG (reference sequence). V trimming: 0 bases; J trimming: 1 base; junction bases outside the gene matches: 3. This CDR3 is 15 amino acids long. The CDR3 nucleotides are TGTGCCTGGAGTGTAAATAGCGGGTCCTACAATGAGCAGTTCTTC. Translation gives CAWSVNSGSYNEQFF.

This clone has at least ten counts. The J gene is TRBJ2-1, the V gene TRBV5-1, with 10 bases identical to TRBD2. This CDR3 contains 18 residues. Trimming cost V 2 bases and J 0 bases; bases outside gene matches: 8. Germline V CDR1 and CDR2: SGHRS, YFSETQ. The CDR3 sequence is CASSFSSGGVTSYNEQFF. DNA for the CDR3: TGCGCCAGCAGCTTTTCTAGCGGGGGTGTCACCTCCTACAATGAGCAGTTCTTC.

In its sample, this clone was seen many times. The rearrangement joins TRBV2 to TRBJ2-3; the D gene is possibly TRBD1 (6 bases). Germline V CDR1 and CDR2: SNHLY, FYNNEI. Trimming pared 6 bases from V and 0 bases from J, leaving 10 bases between. This CDR3 is 14 amino acids long. Here the CDR3 reads CASSRDKSTDTQYF. The CDR3 nucleotides are TGTGCCAGCAGCCGGGACAAAAGCACAGATACGCAGTATTTT.

This clone was seen many times. The chain recombines TRBV20-1 with TRBJ2-3; the match to TRBD2 covers 14 bases. The germline gives CDR1 DFQATT, CDR2 SNEGSKA (reference sequence). V lost 4 bases, J lost 2 bases, and 2 bases stayed unmatched. The CDR3 length is 15 residues. In nucleotides, the CDR3 is TGCAGTGCTACGGGACTAGCGGGAGCCACAGATACGCAGTATTTT. Its translation: CSATGLAGATDTQYF.

In the case of this clone: An end of the junction differs from the germline gene, which may be a read error. The V and J genes are TRBV6-1 and TRBJ1-6; D remains unclear. Germline loops: CDR1 MNHNS, CDR2 SASEGT. CDR3 length: 11 amino acids. CDR3 bases: TGTGCCAGCGGATCTGTCTCACCACTCCAATTT. Its translation: CASGSVSPLQF.

This clone was observed at least ten times. V usage is TRBV3-1 and J usage is TRBJ2-3; D call uncertain. The CDR3 is made up of 14 amino acids. Trimming took off 0 bases at V and 4 bases at J, with 8 bases between the two ends. The germline V gene has CDR1 LGHDT and CDR2 YNNKEL (reference sequence). CDR3 in amino acids: CASSQDLAADTQYF. The CDR3 DNA reads TGTGCCAGCAGCCAAGATCTGGCAGCAGATACGCAGTATTTT.

This clone was seen repeatedly, ten times or more. J is TRBJ1-4 and V is TRBV7-8, with TRBD1 as a possible D gene (6 bases). Germline lookup yields CDR1 SGHVS and CDR2 FQNEAQ. V was clipped by 5 bases and J by 8 bases, with 9 bases between them. The CDR3 runs to 12 residues. CDR3 bases: TGTGCCAGCAGCCTGGACAGCGAAAAACTGTTTTTT. Its translation is CASSLDSEKLFF.

The table lists this clone with many counts. The rearrangement uses TRBV6-5 and TRBJ1-4; 7 bases line up with TRBD1. V shed 2 bases, J shed 2 bases, and the junction held 5 bases outside the gene matches. This CDR3 contains 16 residues. Germline lookup yields CDR1 MNHEY and CDR2 SVGAGI. This CDR3 reads CASSYQGGLTNEKLFF. The CDR3, as DNA: TGTGCCAGCAGTTACCAAGGGGGCCTCACTAATGAAAAACTGTTTTTT.

V gene TRBV2 combines with J gene TRBJ1-2, with 7 bases matching TRBD1. The CDR3 length is 16 residues. V trimming: 2 bases; J trimming: 7 bases; junction bases outside the gene matches: 13. The germline V gene has CDR1 SNHLY and CDR2 FYNNEI. The DNA for the CDR3 is TGTGCCAGCAGTGAAAGGGGGGACAGCCCCATCTCTGGCTACACCTTC. Its translation is CASSERGDSPISGYTF. Full variable domain (rest looked up from reference TRBV2 and TRBJ1-2): EPEVTQTPSHQVTQMGQEVILRCVPISNHLYFYWYRQILGQKVEFLVSFYNNEISEKSEIFDDQFSVERPDGSNFTLKIRSTKLEDSAMYFCASSERGDSPISGYTFGSGTRLTVV.

The sample holds many counts of this clone. The germline gene is not matched at one end of the junction; a read error may be the cause. The same CDR3 also results from other DNA sequences found in this sample. This rearrangement joins TRBV6-1 to TRBJ1-1, with D unresolved. The CDR3 runs 17 residues. Germline CDR1 MNHNS, CDR2 SASEGT. The CDR3 DNA reads as TGTGCCAGCAGTCCCTTTCCCCCTGTCTCCATGAACACTGAGGCTTTCTTT. It encodes CASSPFPPVSMNTEAFF.

This clone was seen many times. The chain joins TRBV6-1 to TRBJ1-1, with 7 bases that match TRBD1. V was clipped by 5 bases and J by 3 bases; unmatched bases: 6. The CDR3 runs 14 residues. Per germline, CDR1 MNHNS and CDR2 SASEGT. CDR3 nucleotides: TGTGCCAGCAGTAGACAGGGCCGAGACACTGAAGCTTTCTTT. This translates into CASSRQGRDTEAFF.

Many counts were recorded for this clone. The chain carries TRBV6-4 and TRBJ1-5; 8 positions match TRBD1. The CDR3 contains 19 residues. Per the germline V gene, CDR1 is MRHNA and CDR2 is SNTAGT. After removal of 4 bases from V and 5 bases from J, the junction contained 19 bases not matched to a gene. The CDR3 region has the DNA TGTGCCAGCAGTGGACCCGGCGGGACAGGAGCATTCTCCGATCAGCCCCAGCATTTT. It encodes CASSGPGGTGAFSDQPQHF.

By proportion, this clone is medium-sized (0.01 to 0.1%). The chain employs TRBV12-3 or TRBV12-4 and TRBJ2-7; 10 positions agree with TRBD1. The CDR3 totals 15 residues. V lost 4 bases, J lost 1 base, and 4 bases stayed unmatched. The CDR3 sequence is CASSWDRGRSYEQYF. CDR3 nucleotides: TGTGCCAGCAGTTGGGACAGGGGACGGTCCTACGAGCAGTACTTC.

This CDR3 reads CASSFGNEQFF. In DNA, the CDR3 is TGTGCCAGCAGCTTCGGGAATGAGCAGTTCTTC. The chain couples TRBV7-9 to TRBJ2-1, with no clear D. Germline V lookup: CDR1 SEHNR, CDR2 FQNEAQ (reference sequence). The CDR3 loop spans 11 amino acids. Trimming removed 3 bases from V and 7 bases from J, with 4 bases in between.

This clone was observed a few times. The V gene is TRBV6-5, the J gene TRBJ1-2; no definite D call. Trimming took off 2 bases at V and 6 bases at J, with 10 bases between the two ends. The length of the CDR3 is 13 residues. Germline V gives CDR1 MNHEY, CDR2 SVGAGI. For the CDR3, the DNA is TGTGCCAGCAGTTACGAGGCATGGGATGGCTACACCTTC. Translated, it gives CASSYEAWDGYTF.

This clone was seen ten or more times. V gene TRBV10-3 combines with J gene TRBJ2-6, with D unclear. CDR1 and CDR2 (germline): ENHRY, SYGVKD. This CDR3 is 18 amino acids long. Trimming removed 5 bases from V and 0 bases from J, with 17 bases in between. The chain's CDR3 is CAISLTPPGSSGANVLTF. The CDR3 nucleotides read TGTGCCATCAGTCTGACCCCCCCGGGTAGCTCTGGGGCCAACGTCCTGACTTTC.

This clone showed up many times. V is TRBV5-1 and J is TRBJ1-2; 9 bases fit TRBD1. With V trimmed by 4 bases and J by 7 bases, 8 bases remained unmatched. Germline V CDR1 and CDR2: SGHRS, YFSETQ. This CDR3 is built from 14 residues. CDR3 in DNA: TGCGCCAGCAGCCCTCCGACAGGGGGAGGTGGCTACACCTTC. Protein: CASSPPTGGGGYTF.

The chain combines TRBV7-6 with TRBJ2-1, with TRBD2 matching over 10 bases. The germline gives CDR1 SGHVS, CDR2 FNYEAQ. This CDR3 is built from 15 residues. V trimming: 5 bases; J trimming: 16 bases; junction bases outside the gene matches: 17. The CDR3 here is CASSPRGLATNDHFF. The DNA for the CDR3 is TGTGCCAGCAGCCCCAGGGGACTAGCGACTAATGATCATTTCTTC.

This clone occurred many times. The chain combines TRBV19 with TRBJ1-1; D might be TRBD1 (6 bases). V shed 10 bases and J shed 5 bases, with 17 bases lying between them. The CDR3 runs 13 residues. Germline CDR1 and CDR2: LNHDA and SQIVND (reference sequence). The CDR3 DNA follows: TGTGCCACCCTAGAGGGGGGAAATACTGAAGCTTTCTTT. Residues: CATLEGGNTEAFF.

This clone was seen at least ten times. This chain connects TRBV20-1 to TRBJ2-7; 7 bases are shared with TRBD2. This CDR3 has 14 residues. Per the germline V gene, CDR1 is DFQATT and CDR2 is SNEGSKA (reference sequence). V trimming: 2 bases; J trimming: 1 base; junction bases outside the gene matches: 5. CDR3: CSARYPGGSYEQYF. The CDR3 coding sequence is TGCAGTGCTAGATACCCCGGGGGGTCCTACGAGCAGTACTTC.

This clone was counted ten times or more. The CDR3 DNA sequence: TGTGCCACCAGTCCTGCCGCCTACAATGAGCAGTTCTTC. Its protein is CATSPAAYNEQFF. V and J are TRBV24-1 and TRBJ2-1; D gene uncertain. Deletions cut 6 bases from V and 2 bases from J, with 7 bases between. This CDR3 is 13 amino acids long. The V gene's germline CDR1 is KGHDR and CDR2 SFDVKD.

This clone showed up many times. The chain carries TRBV20-1 and TRBJ1-3; 7 bases line up with TRBD1. Germline V gene lookup returns CDR1 DFQATT and CDR2 SNEGSKA (reference sequence). This CDR3 region has 14 residues. After removal of 2 bases from V and 4 bases from J, the junction contained 5 bases not matched to a gene. This CDR3 reads CSARHRGYGNTIYF. CDR3 in DNA: TGCAGTGCTAGACACAGGGGTTACGGAAACACCATATATTTT.

The chain links TRBV28 to TRBJ1-2; TRBD1 aligns across 10 bases. The CDR3 sequence is 13 residues long. Germline CDR1 is MDHEN and CDR2 is SYDVKM. V was pared by 6 bases and J by 6 bases, with 4 bases of the junction left unmatched. This CDR3 reads CASRLTGGDGYTF. CDR3 nucleotides: TGTGCCAGCAGGTTGACAGGGGGCGATGGCTACACCTTC.

This clone has ten or more counts. The chain employs TRBV2 and TRBJ1-1, with D maybe TRBD1 (5 bases). This CDR3 spans 16 amino acids. Per the germline V gene, CDR1 is SNHLY and CDR2 is FYNNEI. The V gene lost 0 bases and the J gene lost 5 bases, with 16 bases spanning the gap. Here the CDR3 DNA reads TGTGCCAGCAGTGAAGCCCAAGTCTGGGGGAGAACTGAAGCTTTCTTT. This codes for CASSEAQVWGRTEAFF.

This clone was found many times. V gene TRBV20-1 combines with J gene TRBJ2-2; D perhaps matches TRBD2 (6 bases). Trimming took off 6 bases at V and 7 bases at J, with 21 bases between the two ends. The CDR3 has 15 residues. Germline V gene lookup returns CDR1 DFQATT and CDR2 SNEGSKA (reference sequence). The CDR3 nucleotides read TGCAGTGCCAGAAGGATAGGCGGGATTGGCGGGGAGCTGTTTTTT. Translated, it gives CSARRIGGIGGELFF.

This clone was recorded at least ten times. Other DNA sequences in this specimen translate into the identical CDR3. This chain uses TRBV27 with TRBJ2-2; weak D call: TRBD2 (5 bases). Germline-derived CDR1 and CDR2 are MNHEY and SMNVEV (reference sequence). CDR3 length: 16 amino acids. V was shortened by 5 bases and J by 0 bases, with 13 bases between the two germline ends. This CDR3 is CASSPSWGANTGELFF. The CDR3 coding sequence is TGTGCCAGCAGTCCGTCGTGGGGAGCGAACACCGGGGAGCTGTTTTTT.